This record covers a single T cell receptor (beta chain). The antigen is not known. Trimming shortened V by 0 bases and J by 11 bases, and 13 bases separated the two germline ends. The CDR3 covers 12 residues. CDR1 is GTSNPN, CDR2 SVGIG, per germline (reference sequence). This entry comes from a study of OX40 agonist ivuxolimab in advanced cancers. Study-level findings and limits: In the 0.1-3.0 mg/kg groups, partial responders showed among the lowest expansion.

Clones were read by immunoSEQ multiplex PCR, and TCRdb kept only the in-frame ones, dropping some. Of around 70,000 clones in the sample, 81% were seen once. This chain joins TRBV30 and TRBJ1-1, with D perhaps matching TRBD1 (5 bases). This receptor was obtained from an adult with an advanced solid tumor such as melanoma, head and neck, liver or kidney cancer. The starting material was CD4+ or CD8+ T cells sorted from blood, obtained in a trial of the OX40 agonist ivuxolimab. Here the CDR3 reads CAWSVLWGFAFF. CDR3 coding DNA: TGTGCCTGGAGTGTACTTTGGGGGTTTGCTTTCTTT.